The subject of this entry is one TCR beta chain. Its matching antigen is unknown. In the source study's methods: ImmunoSEQ supplied junction-only sequences lacking quality scores, so filtering was different. Profiled with immunoSEQ multiplex PCR; TCRdb holds only in-frame clones, not every one. V and J calls and clone size are copied from that table; D and trimming were computed from the DNA. The sample has about 690,000 clones, 90% seen once. These data originate in a study of shared clonotypes between healthy human individuals. The study's findings and limits: Blood alone was sampled, and tissue repertoires likely differ. Compared with clonotypes that all four donors shared, non-shared clonotypes had lower generation probabilities. Since donors were few, the genetic and exposure-history diversity represented was limited.

V was clipped by 5 bases and J by 6 bases; unmatched bases: 8. In germline, CDR1 is SEHNR, CDR2 FQNEAQ (reference sequence). The CDR3 is 15 amino acids. Sequencing used memory CD8+ T cells from PBMCs. Described subset: CD45RO+ cells pooled with CCR7-negative TemRA cells. The chain joins TRBV7-9 to TRBJ1-1; 11 bases agree with TRBD1. The receptor comes from a young man in good health. Some clones in this sample may be carry-over from other donors' samples. The CDR3 loop is CASSARTGGMSEAFF. CDR3 nucleotide sequence: TGTGCCAGCAGCGCTCGGACAGGGGGCATGTCTGAAGCTTTCTTT.